The TCR beta chain described here comes from a study of T cell responses to AZD1222 COVID-19 vaccine. Findings and caveats of the study: Spike-spanning, vaccine-associated CD4 TCRs were dominant at 160-218 and 743-854. Among those given AZD1222, only five or six were seropositive at baseline. Nearly half of spike-specific TCRs reportedly target unmutated variant regions. In a largely white British group with more females than males, clonal diversity was possibly underestimated.

Clones were read by immunoSEQ multiplex PCR, and TCRdb kept only the in-frame ones, dropping some. The table has about 200,000 clones, 85% to 95% seen once. In the case of this clone: Its antigen is not known.

Trimming shortened V by 4 bases and J by 1 base, and 13 bases separated the two germline ends. Germline CDR1 SGHVS, CDR2 FQNEAQ. The CDR3 is made up of 15 amino acids. The sequencing here drew on peripheral blood, taken on day 0 of AZD1222 vaccination. The chain employs TRBV7-8 and TRBJ1-1; a possible D gene is TRBD1 (6 bases). The receptor comes from an adult in good health. In nucleotides, the CDR3 is TGTGCCAGCAGCTCATGGAGGGGGACGAACACTGAAGCTTTCTTT. As protein: CASSSWRGTNTEAFF.